This T cell receptor beta chain is from a study of PD-1 blockade in classical Hodgkin lymphoma. General study results and limits: The study found complete responders had baseline diversity similar to newly diagnosed patients. While CD8+ TCR diversity did not rise significantly by C4D1, CD4+ TCR diversity did.

The length of the CDR3 is 14 residues. Looked up from germline, CDR1 is SEHNR and CDR2 is FQNEAQ (reference sequence). Trimming took 3 bases from V and 5 from J, leaving 8 bases between them. Every patient was affected by relapse after autologous stem cell transplantation, while exposure to brentuximab vedotin was not uniform. Each best response was a complete response, a partial response or progressive disease. The method was immunoSEQ multiplex PCR; TCRdb's version includes in-frame clones alone and lacks a portion of them. The table shows tens of thousands of clones, with roughly nine tenths occurring only once. As for this clone: The antigen is unknown.

The chain links TRBV7-9 to TRBJ2-6; TRBD2 is a possible D gene (5 bases). The receptor was derived from a human donor with classical Hodgkin lymphoma. This specimen was peripheral blood mononuclear cells (PBMCs), taken at baseline. The CDR3 DNA follows: TGTGCCAGCAGCTTGGAGGTGAGGGCCAACGTCCTGACTTTC. Translated: CASSLEVRANVLTF.